This T cell receptor beta chain was captured by sequencing in a study of T-cell reconstitution after alpha-beta-depleted transplantation in children. It was with unique molecular identifiers that the TCRbeta library was prepared. Each CDR3 protein is one row after TCRdb ran MiXCR on the PCR reads. The table lists around 240,000 distinct CDR3 sequences, more than 7.5% of them singletons, with 5.1% in the top ten. V was cut by 4 bases and J by 3 bases, with 12 bases left in between. CDR1 is MGHRA, CDR2 YSYEKL, per germline. There are 14 residues in the CDR3. In this sample, this clonotype turned up many times.

The rearrangement links TRBV4-1 to TRBJ1-1; no firm D call. This receptor was obtained from a human donor who donated a stem cell graft to a child with SCID. Sequences were derived from PBMCs from the stem cell graft donor, sampled from the stem cell graft. The CDR3 bases are TGCGCCAGCAGCCCATCCTATAGGGACACTGAAGCTTTCTTT. Translating it yields CASSPSYRDTEAFF.